What follows are 18 T cell receptor beta chains derived from one specimen sequenced in a study of blood T cell repertoires in COVID-19. Assay used: immunoSEQ multiplex PCR; TCRdb lists only in-frame clones, some missing. The sample carries 250,000 to 300,000 clones, under 90% recorded once. The sample comprised PBMCs or T cells enriched from blood (not recorded which). The origin of the receptors is a man in his late teens or twenties who had recovered from COVID-19.

V is TRBV2 and J is TRBJ2-2, with TRBD1 identical over 8 bases. Looked up from germline, CDR1 is SNHLY and CDR2 is FYNNEI. With V trimmed by 8 bases and J by 4 bases, 6 bases remained unmatched. The CDR3 is made up of 14 amino acids. CDR3 amino acids: CASQTGDGTGELFF. CDR3 coding DNA: TGTGCCAGCCAGACAGGGGACGGCACCGGGGAGCTGTTTTTT.

This clone showed up just once. The chain couples TRBV30 to TRBJ1-2; 9 bases are shared with TRBD1. Germline V gene data show CDR1 as GTSNPN and CDR2 as SVGIG (reference sequence). This CDR3 has 11 amino acids. With 6 bases clipped from V and 8 bases from J, the junction kept 4 bases outside the gene matches. CDR3 loop: CACSGTGGYTF. The CDR3 region has the DNA TGTGCCTGCTCCGGGACAGGGGGCTACACCTTC.

This clone is a singleton in its sample. The gene calls are TRBV19 and TRBJ1-3; a possible D gene is TRBD1 (6 bases). The CDR3 covers 16 residues. The ends were cut back, 7 bases at V and 0 bases at J, with 16 bases in the middle. CDR1 LNHDA and CDR2 SQIVND come from the germline V gene (reference sequence). CDR3 sequence reads: CASTSRGSSSGNTIYF. DNA of the CDR3: TGTGCCAGTACCTCCAGGGGATCTAGCTCTGGAAACACCATATATTTT.

This clone was detected a few times. This sequence joins TRBV28 and TRBJ2-7; possibly TRBD2 for D (6 bases). The ends were cut back, 3 bases at V and 1 base at J, with 10 bases in the middle. This CDR3 is 14 amino acids long. Germline loops: CDR1 MDHEN, CDR2 SYDVKM. The CDR3 loop reads CASSLRDASYEQYF. The DNA of the CDR3 is TGTGCCAGCAGTTTGCGGGACGCATCCTACGAGCAGTACTTC.

This chain uses TRBV3-1 (or the pseudogene TRBV3-2) with TRBJ2-3, with 12 positions matching TRBD2. After removal of 2 bases from V and 4 bases from J, the junction contained 1 base not matched to a gene. CDR1 is LGHDT and CDR2 is YNNKEL in the germline V gene (reference sequence). The CDR3 loop spans 15 amino acids. CDR3 in amino acids: CASSQLAGGADTQYF. Written as DNA, the CDR3 is TGTGCCAGCAGCCAACTAGCGGGAGGGGCAGATACGCAGTATTTT.

This rearrangement joins TRBV5-1 to TRBJ2-2; D remains ambiguous. Trimming shortened V by 1 base and J by 1 base, and 11 bases separated the two germline ends. CDR1 is SGHRS and CDR2 is YFSETQ in the germline V gene. The CDR3 totals 16 residues. Written as DNA, the CDR3 is TGCGCCAGCAGCTTGTTGAATAGCCTGAACACCGGGGAGCTGTTTTTT. Encoded protein: CASSLLNSLNTGELFF.

This CDR3 reads CSVEGGRVTVQETQYF. In DNA form, the CDR3 reads TGCAGCGTTGAAGGCGGCAGGGTTACGGTTCAAGAGACCCAGTACTTC. The chain uses TRBV29-1 and TRBJ2-5, with D possibly matching TRBD1 (5 bases). Germline V lookup: CDR1 SQVTM, CDR2 ANQGSEA. This CDR3 has 16 residues. Trimming left V 1 base short and J 2 bases short, with 17 bases between.

This sequence joins TRBV19 and TRBJ1-5; 7 bases are shared with TRBD1. With V trimmed by 2 bases and J by 4 bases, 5 bases remained unmatched. This CDR3 has 15 residues. Germline V gene lookup returns CDR1 LNHDA and CDR2 SQIVND (reference sequence). CDR3 residues: CASSIYRGRNQPQHF. Here the CDR3 DNA reads TGTGCCAGTAGTATATACAGGGGAAGGAATCAGCCCCAGCATTTT.

The rearrangement uses TRBV5-4 and TRBJ1-2; D is unclear. The germline V and J ends were trimmed by 1 base and 5 bases, with 6 bases remaining between them. CDR1 and CDR2 (germline): SGHNT, YYREEE (reference sequence). The CDR3 length is 12 residues. CDR3 in amino acids: CASSLTGYGYTF. DNA for the CDR3: TGTGCCAGCAGCTTGACCGGGTATGGCTACACCTTC.

V is TRBV11-2 and J is TRBJ1-6, with D hard to call. Trimming took off 2 bases at V and 2 bases at J, with 7 bases between the two ends. The CDR3 consists of 15 residues. CDR1 and CDR2 (germline): SGHAT, FQNNGV. The CDR3 loop is CASSLRSAYNSPLHF. For the CDR3, the DNA is TGTGCCAGCAGCTTACGTTCCGCCTATAATTCACCCCTCCACTTT.

CDR3 sequence reads: CASSLALEGDTEAFF. Here the CDR3 DNA reads TGCGCCAGCAGCTTGGCCTTAGAGGGGGACACTGAAGCTTTCTTT. V usage is TRBV5-1 and J usage is TRBJ1-1; perhaps TRBD1 as D (6 bases). CDR1 and CDR2 (germline): SGHRS, YFSETQ. The CDR3 consists of 15 residues. The V end was cut by 0 bases, the J end by 3 bases, with 12 bases between.

This chain connects TRBV2 to TRBJ2-2, with a weak D call TRBD1 (6 bases). Trimming cost V 6 bases and J 3 bases, with 14 bases left between them. This CDR3 spans 15 amino acids. CDR1 SNHLY and CDR2 FYNNEI come from the germline V gene. The CDR3 DNA reads TGTGCCAGCAGAGACGCCCAGGGGTACACCGGGGAGCTGTTTTTT. Its translation: CASRDAQGYTGELFF.

The chain combines TRBV7-9 with TRBJ2-1, with D tentatively TRBD1 (5 bases). The CDR3 is made up of 14 amino acids. V was trimmed by 4 bases and J by 6 bases, leaving 13 bases between them. Germline CDR1 is SEHNR and CDR2 is FQNEAQ (reference sequence). CDR3 coding DNA: TGTGCCAGCAGCTCGCGCGACAGCCCCAATGAGCAGTTCTTC. It encodes CASSSRDSPNEQFF.

The rearrangement uses TRBV5-4 and TRBJ1-2; D possibly corresponds to TRBD1 (5 bases). The germline V gene encodes CDR1 SGHNT and CDR2 YYREEE (reference sequence). This CDR3 is built from 16 residues. V was cut by 0 bases and J by 1 base, with 13 bases left in between. The CDR3 is CASSLAGGTRNYGYTF. Here the CDR3 DNA reads TGTGCCAGCAGCTTGGCCGGGGGAACTCGTAACTATGGCTACACCTTC.

The rearrangement joins TRBV18 to TRBJ2-5; 7 bases map to TRBD1. The junction had 1 base not matched to a gene; V was cut back by 2 bases and J by 1 base. Germline CDR1 is KGHSH and CDR2 is LQKENI. This CDR3 contains 14 residues. CDR3 amino acids: CASSPRTGQETQYF. Here the CDR3 DNA reads TGTGCCAGCTCACCAAGGACAGGCCAAGAGACCCAGTACTTC.

CDR3 nucleotides: TGTGCCAGCAGCTTGCTCGACAGACAAAACGAGCAGTACTTC. As protein: CASSLLDRQNEQYF. This chain joins TRBV5-6 and TRBJ2-7, with D possibly TRBD1 on 5 matching bases. The CDR3 extends over 14 amino acids. Trimming pared 1 base from V and 5 bases from J, leaving 13 bases between. The germline gives CDR1 SGHDT, CDR2 YYEEEE.

The J gene is TRBJ1-2, the V gene TRBV6-5; D ambiguous. Looked up from germline, CDR1 is MNHEY and CDR2 is SVGAGI. The CDR3 covers 13 residues. Trimming stripped 6 bases from V and 0 bases from J, with 8 bases between. The CDR3 bases are TGTGCCAGCAGATGGCAAACTAACTATGGCTACACCTTC. Its translation: CASRWQTNYGYTF.

The chain has TRBV9 and TRBJ2-7; D call uncertain. V dropped 0 bases and J dropped 3 bases, with 10 bases sitting between them. The CDR3 contains 14 residues. From germline, CDR1 is SGDLS and CDR2 YYNGEE. CDR3 nucleotides: TGTGCCAGCAGCGTAGGGCCAGATAACTACGAGCAGTACTTC. Protein: CASSVGPDNYEQYF.